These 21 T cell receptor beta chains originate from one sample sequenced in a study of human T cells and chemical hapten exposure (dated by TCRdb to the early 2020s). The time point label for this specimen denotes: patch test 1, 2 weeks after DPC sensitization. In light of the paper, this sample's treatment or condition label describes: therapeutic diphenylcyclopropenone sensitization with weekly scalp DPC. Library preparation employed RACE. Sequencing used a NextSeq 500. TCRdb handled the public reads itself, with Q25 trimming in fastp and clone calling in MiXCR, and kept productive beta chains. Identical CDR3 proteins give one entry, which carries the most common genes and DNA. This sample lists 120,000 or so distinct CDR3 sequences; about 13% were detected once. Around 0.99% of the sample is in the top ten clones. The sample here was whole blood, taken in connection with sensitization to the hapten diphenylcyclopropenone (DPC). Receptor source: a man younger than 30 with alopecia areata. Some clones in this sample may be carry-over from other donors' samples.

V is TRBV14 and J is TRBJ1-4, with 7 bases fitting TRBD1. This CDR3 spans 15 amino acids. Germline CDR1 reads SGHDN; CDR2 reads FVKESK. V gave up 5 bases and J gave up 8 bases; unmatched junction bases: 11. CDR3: CASSKKTGQWEKLFF. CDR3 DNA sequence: TGTGCCAGCAGCAAAAAGACAGGGCAATGGGAAAAACTGTTTTTT.

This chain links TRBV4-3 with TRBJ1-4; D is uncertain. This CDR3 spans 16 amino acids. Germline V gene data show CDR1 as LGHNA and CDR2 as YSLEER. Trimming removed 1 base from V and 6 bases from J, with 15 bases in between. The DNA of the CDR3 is TGCGCCAGCAGCCAAGTTAAGCGTTTTGGTGATGAAAAACTGTTTTTT. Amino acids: CASSQVKRFGDEKLFF.

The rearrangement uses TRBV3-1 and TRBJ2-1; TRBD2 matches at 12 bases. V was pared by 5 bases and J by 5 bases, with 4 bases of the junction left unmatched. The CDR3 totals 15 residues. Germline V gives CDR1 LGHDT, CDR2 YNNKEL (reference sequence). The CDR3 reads CASSTTSGGHNEQFF. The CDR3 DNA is TGTGCCAGCAGCACGACTAGCGGGGGTCACAATGAGCAGTTCTTC.

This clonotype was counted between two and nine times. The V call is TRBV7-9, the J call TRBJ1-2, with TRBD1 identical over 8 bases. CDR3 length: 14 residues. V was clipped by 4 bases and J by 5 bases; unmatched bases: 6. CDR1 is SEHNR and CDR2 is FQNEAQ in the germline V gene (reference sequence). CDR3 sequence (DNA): TGTGCCAGCAGCTCCGGACAGGGACCGTATGGCTACACCTTC. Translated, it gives CASSSGQGPYGYTF. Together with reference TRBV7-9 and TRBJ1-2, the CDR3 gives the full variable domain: DTGVSQNPRHKITKRGQNVTFRCDPISEHNRLYWYRQTLGQGPEFLTYFQNEAQLEKSRLLSDRFSAERPKGSFSTLEIQRTEQGDSAMYLCASSSGQGPYGYTFGSGTRLTVV.

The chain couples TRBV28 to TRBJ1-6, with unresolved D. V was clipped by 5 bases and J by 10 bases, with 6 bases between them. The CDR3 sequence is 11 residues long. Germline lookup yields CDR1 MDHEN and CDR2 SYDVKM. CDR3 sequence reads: CASSKPSPLHF. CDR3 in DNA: TGTGCCAGCAGTAAGCCGTCACCCCTCCACTTT. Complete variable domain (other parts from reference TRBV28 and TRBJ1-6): DVKVTQSSRYLVKRTGEKVFLECVQDMDHENMFWYRQDPGLGLRLIYFSYDVKMKEKGDIPEGYSVSREKKERFSLILESASTNQTSMYLCASSKPSPLHFGNGTRLTVT.

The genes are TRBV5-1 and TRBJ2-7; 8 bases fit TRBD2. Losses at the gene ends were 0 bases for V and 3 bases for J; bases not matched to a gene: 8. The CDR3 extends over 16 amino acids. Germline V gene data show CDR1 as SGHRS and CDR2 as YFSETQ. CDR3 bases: TGCGCCAGCAGCTTGGAGCTAGCGGGTGCCTACTACGAGCAGTACTTC. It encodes CASSLELAGAYYEQYF.

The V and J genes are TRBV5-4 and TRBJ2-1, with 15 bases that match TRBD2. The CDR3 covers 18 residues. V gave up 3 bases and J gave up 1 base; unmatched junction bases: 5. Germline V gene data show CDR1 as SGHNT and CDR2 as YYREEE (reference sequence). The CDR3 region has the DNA TGTGCCAGCAGCTCGGGACTAGCGGGGGGTCCGTCCTACAATGAGCAGTTCTTC. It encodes CASSSGLAGGPSYNEQFF.

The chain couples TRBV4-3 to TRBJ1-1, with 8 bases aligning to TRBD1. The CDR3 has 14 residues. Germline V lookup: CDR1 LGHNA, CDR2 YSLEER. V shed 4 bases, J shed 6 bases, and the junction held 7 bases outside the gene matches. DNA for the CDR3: TGCGCCAGCAGCCCAAGAGGACAGGGTGCTGAAGCTTTCTTT. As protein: CASSPRGQGAEAFF.

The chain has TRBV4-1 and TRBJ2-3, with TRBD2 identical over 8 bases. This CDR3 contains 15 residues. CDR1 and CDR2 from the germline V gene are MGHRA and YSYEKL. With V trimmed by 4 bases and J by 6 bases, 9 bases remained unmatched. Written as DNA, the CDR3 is TGCGCCAGCAGCCCACTAGCGGCCCCGGAGGATACGCAGTATTTT. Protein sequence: CASSPLAAPEDTQYF.

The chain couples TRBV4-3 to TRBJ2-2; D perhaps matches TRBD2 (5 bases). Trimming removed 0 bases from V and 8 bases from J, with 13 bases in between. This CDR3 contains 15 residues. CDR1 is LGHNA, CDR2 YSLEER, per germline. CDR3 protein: CASSQDGLRGGELFF. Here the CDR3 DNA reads TGCGCCAGCAGCCAAGATGGCCTTCGGGGTGGGGAGCTGTTTTTT.

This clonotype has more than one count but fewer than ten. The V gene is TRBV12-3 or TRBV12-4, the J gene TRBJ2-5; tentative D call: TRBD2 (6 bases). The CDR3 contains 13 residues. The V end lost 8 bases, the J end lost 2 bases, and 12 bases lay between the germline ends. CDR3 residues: CASGRAGQETQYF. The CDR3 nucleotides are TGTGCCAGCGGCAGGGCGGGGCAAGAGACCCAGTACTTC.

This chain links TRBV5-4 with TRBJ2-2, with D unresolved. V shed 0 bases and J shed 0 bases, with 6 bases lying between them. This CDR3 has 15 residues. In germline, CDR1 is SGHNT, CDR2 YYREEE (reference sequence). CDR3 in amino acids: CASSLESANTGELFF. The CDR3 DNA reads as TGTGCCAGCAGCTTGGAGAGCGCGAACACCGGGGAGCTGTTTTTT.

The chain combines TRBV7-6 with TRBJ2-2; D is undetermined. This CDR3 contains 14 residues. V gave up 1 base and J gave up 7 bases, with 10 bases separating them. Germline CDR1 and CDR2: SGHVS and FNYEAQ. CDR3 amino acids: CASSLVPVGGELFF. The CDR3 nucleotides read TGTGCCAGCAGCTTAGTACCAGTCGGCGGGGAGCTGTTTTTT.

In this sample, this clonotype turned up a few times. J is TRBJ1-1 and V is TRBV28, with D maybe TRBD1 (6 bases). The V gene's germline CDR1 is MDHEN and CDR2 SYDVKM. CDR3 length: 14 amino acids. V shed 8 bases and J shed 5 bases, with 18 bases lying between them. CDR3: CASLEQGFGTEAFF. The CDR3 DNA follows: TGTGCCAGCCTCGAACAGGGTTTTGGGACTGAAGCTTTCTTT. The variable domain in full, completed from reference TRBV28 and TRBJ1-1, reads DVKVTQSSRYLVKRTGEKVFLECVQDMDHENMFWYRQDPGLGLRLIYFSYDVKMKEKGDIPEGYSVSREKKERFSLILESASTNQTSMYLCASLEQGFGTEAFFGQGTRLTVV.

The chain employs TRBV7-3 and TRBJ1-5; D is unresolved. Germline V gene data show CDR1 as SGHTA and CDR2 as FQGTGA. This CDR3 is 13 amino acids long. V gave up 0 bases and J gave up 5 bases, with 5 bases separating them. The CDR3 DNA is TGTGCCAGCAGCTTAACGTTCGATCAGCCCCAGCATTTT. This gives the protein CASSLTFDQPQHF.

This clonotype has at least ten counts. This CDR3 is CASSLGGGVSPLHF. CDR3 nucleotides: TGTGCCAGCAGTTTAGGAGGGGGGGTCTCACCCCTCCACTTT. The chain has TRBV12-3 or TRBV12-4 and TRBJ1-6; possible D gene TRBD1, 6 bases. The CDR3 covers 14 residues. The germline V and J ends were trimmed by 1 base and 10 bases, with 11 bases remaining between them.

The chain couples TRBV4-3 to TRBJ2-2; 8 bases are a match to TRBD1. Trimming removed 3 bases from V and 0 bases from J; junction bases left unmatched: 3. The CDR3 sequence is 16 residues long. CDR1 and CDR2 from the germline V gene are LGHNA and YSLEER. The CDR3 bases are TGCGCCAGCAGCCAGGTGACAGGGGCGAACACCGGGGAGCTGTTTTTT. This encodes CASSQVTGANTGELFF.

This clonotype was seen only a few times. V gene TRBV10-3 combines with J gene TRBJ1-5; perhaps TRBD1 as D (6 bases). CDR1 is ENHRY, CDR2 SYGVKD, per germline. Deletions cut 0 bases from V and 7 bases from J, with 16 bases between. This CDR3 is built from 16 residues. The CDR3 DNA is TGTGCCATCAGTGAGTCGGGGGGACAATACGGCCAGCCCCAGCATTTT. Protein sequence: CAISESGGQYGQPQHF.

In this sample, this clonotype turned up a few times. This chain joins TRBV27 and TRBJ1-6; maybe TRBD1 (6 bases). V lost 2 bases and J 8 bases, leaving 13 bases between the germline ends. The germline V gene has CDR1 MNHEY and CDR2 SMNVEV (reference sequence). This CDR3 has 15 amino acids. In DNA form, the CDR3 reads TGTGCCAGCAGTTTAACCCGCCAGGGGTATTCACCCCTCCACTTT. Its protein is CASSLTRQGYSPLHF.

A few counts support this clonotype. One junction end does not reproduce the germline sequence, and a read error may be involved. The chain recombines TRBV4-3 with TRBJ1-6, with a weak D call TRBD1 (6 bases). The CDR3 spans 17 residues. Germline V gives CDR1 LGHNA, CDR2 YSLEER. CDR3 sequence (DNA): TGCGCCAGCAGTCAAGAGCAAGGGGGCTCCTATAATTCACCCCTCCACTTT. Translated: CASSQEQGGSYNSPLHF.

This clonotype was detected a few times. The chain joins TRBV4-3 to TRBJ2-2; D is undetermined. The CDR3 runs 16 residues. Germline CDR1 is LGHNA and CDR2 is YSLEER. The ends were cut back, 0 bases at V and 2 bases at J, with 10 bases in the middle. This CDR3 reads CASSQDSPLNTGELFF. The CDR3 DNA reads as TGCGCCAGCAGCCAAGATTCTCCCTTAAACACCGGGGAGCTGTTTTTT.